Below, 7 T cell receptor beta chains from the same sample are listed, as sequenced in a study of blood T cell repertoires in COVID-19. The data were produced by immunoSEQ multiplex PCR, yet TCRdb's version contains in-frame clones alone and is incomplete. The sample includes 150,000 or so clones, around 90% of them seen just once. The sequencing sample was made of peripheral blood. These receptors were taken from a man aged 55-75 years with active or convalescent COVID-19.

The gene calls are TRBV18 and TRBJ1-2, with 7 bases that match TRBD1. The CDR3 length is 13 residues. Germline V gives CDR1 KGHSH, CDR2 LQKENI. V shed 8 bases, J shed 2 bases, and the junction held 5 bases outside the gene matches. The CDR3 loop reads CASRRDSNYGYTF. In DNA form, the CDR3 reads TGTGCCAGCCGAAGGGACAGCAACTATGGCTACACCTTC.

CDR3 residues: CSVEGLTKGAYEQYF. The CDR3 DNA follows: TGCAGCGTTGAAGGTCTAACAAAGGGGGCCTACGAGCAGTACTTC. The V call is TRBV29-1, the J call TRBJ2-7, with a tentative D call TRBD1 (6 bases). The germline V gene has CDR1 SQVTM and CDR2 ANQGSEA. Deletions cut 1 base from V and 2 bases from J, with 15 bases between. The CDR3 loop spans 15 amino acids.

The chain has TRBV6-5 and TRBJ1-2; a possible D gene is TRBD1 (5 bases). CDR3 length equals 15 residues. The V gene's germline CDR1 is MNHEY and CDR2 SVGAGI. Trimming removed 2 bases from V and 1 base from J, with 11 bases in between. The CDR3 here is CASSYRDRFNYGYTF. The CDR3 DNA is TGTGCCAGCAGTTACCGCGACAGATTTAACTATGGCTACACCTTC.

V and J are TRBV6-4 and TRBJ1-1; D is unresolved. Germline values: CDR1 MRHNA, CDR2 SNTAGT. V gave up 5 bases and J gave up 4 bases, with 17 bases separating them. The CDR3 extends over 15 amino acids. Written as DNA, the CDR3 is TGTGCCAGCAGTAATGGTGGATTGGCGGGCACTGAAGCTTTCTTT. As protein: CASSNGGLAGTEAFF.

The chain recombines TRBV5-1 with TRBJ2-7; no firm D call. The CDR3 has 13 amino acids. V was shortened by 0 bases and J by 3 bases, with 7 bases between the two germline ends. Germline V gene lookup returns CDR1 SGHRS and CDR2 YFSETQ. CDR3: CASSLAPGYEQYF. For the CDR3, the DNA is TGCGCCAGCAGCTTGGCGCCAGGCTACGAGCAGTACTTC.

This clone was picked up one time. The chain recombines TRBV5-4 with TRBJ1-2, with D perhaps TRBD1 (6 bases). Germline lookup yields CDR1 SGHNT and CDR2 YYREEE (reference sequence). The V gene lost 2 bases and the J gene lost 2 bases, with 7 bases spanning the gap. The CDR3 consists of 13 residues. The CDR3 nucleotides are TGTGCCAGCAGCTTTAGGGGGAACTATGGCTACACCTTC. Translating it yields CASSFRGNYGYTF.

This chain uses TRBV6-5 with TRBJ1-1; 7 bases align to TRBD1. Trimming took 2 bases from V and 7 from J; bases not matched to a gene: 4. The length of the CDR3 is 13 residues. Germline V gene lookup returns CDR1 MNHEY and CDR2 SVGAGI. CDR3 region: CASSYLRDSEAFF. In DNA form, the CDR3 reads TGTGCCAGCAGTTACCTCCGGGACAGTGAAGCTTTCTTT.